One and the same sample provided the 31 T cell receptor beta chains below, sequenced in a study of cytomegalovirus exposure and HLA in healthy donors. PCR was performed using 60 Vbeta and 13 Jbeta primers. TCRdb keeps only in-frame clones here, not all; method: immunoSEQ multiplex PCR. Of around 190,000 clones listed, 75% to 85% were seen once; the top ten hold around 1.2%. The specimen sequenced was PBMCs. All receptors come from a girl aged 2 to 10 in good health and CMV-seropositive.

In this sample, this clone turned up a few times. V usage is TRBV30 and J usage is TRBJ1-2; possible D gene TRBD1, 6 bases. The CDR3 is 13 amino acids. V lost 4 bases and J lost 2, with 11 bases in between. Germline values: CDR1 GTSNPN, CDR2 SVGIG (reference sequence). CDR3 in DNA: TGTGCCTGGACCCGGACAGAAAACTATGGCTACACCTTC. Its protein is CAWTRTENYGYTF.

The genes are TRBV12-5 and TRBJ1-5; weak D call: TRBD1 (6 bases). The CDR3 sequence is 13 residues long. The V end lost 7 bases, the J end lost 6 bases, and 13 bases lay between the germline ends. Germline CDR1 is LGHNT and CDR2 is FRNRAP. DNA for the CDR3: TGTGCTAGTGCTCCGGGGGGCCGTCAGCCCCAGCATTTT. Protein sequence: CASAPGGRQPQHF.

The chain carries TRBV7-3 and TRBJ1-5; the D is unclear. The CDR3 has 13 amino acids. Trimming removed 0 bases from V and 4 bases from J, with 4 bases in between. Germline-derived CDR1 and CDR2 are SGHTA and FQGTGA. The CDR3 DNA is TGTGCCAGCAGCTTAACAGCTAATCAGCCCCAGCATTTT. This encodes CASSLTANQPQHF.

The gene calls are TRBV19 and TRBJ1-1; 8 positions match TRBD1. The CDR3 runs to 23 residues. Per germline, CDR1 LNHDA and CDR2 SQIVND (reference sequence). The trim removed 1 base at V and 7 bases at J, leaving 32 bases unmatched. The CDR3 region is CASSIGGGRRVGLAGGGFGEAFF. The CDR3 bases are TGTGCCAGTAGTATAGGAGGGGGGAGGAGGGTCGGATTGGCAGGGGGCGGTTTTGGTGAAGCTTTCTTT.

The chain combines TRBV4-1 with TRBJ1-5; 8 bases are shared with TRBD1. The CDR3 length is 17 residues. Germline V CDR1 and CDR2: MGHRA, YSYEKL. Unmatched junction bases numbered 7, after V lost 1 base and J lost 2 bases. As DNA, the CDR3 is TGCGCCAGCAGCCAAGGGCGACAGGGGATTCGCAATCAGCCCCAGCATTTT. Translated, it gives CASSQGRQGIRNQPQHF.

This clone was seen a handful of times. V is TRBV10-3 and J is TRBJ2-7; 8 positions match TRBD2. The CDR3 runs to 14 residues. CDR1 is ENHRY, CDR2 SYGVKD, per germline. The trim removed 0 bases at V and 6 bases at J, leaving 4 bases unmatched. The CDR3 DNA is TGTGCCATCAGTGAGTCCGGGGGGGGTGTCGAGCAGTACTTC. Translated, it gives CAISESGGGVEQYF.

This chain joins TRBV5-1 and TRBJ2-3; weak D call: TRBD1 (6 bases). CDR3 length: 15 amino acids. Germline V gives CDR1 SGHRS, CDR2 YFSETQ. V lost 5 bases and J 0 bases, leaving 13 bases between the germline ends. The CDR3 sequence: CASSYSRGSTDTQYF. Written as DNA, the CDR3 is TGCGCCAGCAGTTATAGCAGGGGTAGCACAGATACGCAGTATTTT.

The chain recombines TRBV19 with TRBJ2-4; 9 nucleotides match TRBD1. Losses at the gene ends were 7 bases for V and 3 bases for J; bases not matched to a gene: 13. The CDR3 sequence is 17 residues long. Germline CDR1 reads LNHDA; CDR2 reads SQIVND (reference sequence). The CDR3 loop reads CASTGSHRDRDKNIQYF. CDR3 bases: TGTGCCAGTACCGGTTCCCACCGGGACAGGGACAAAAACATTCAGTACTTC.

The V gene is TRBV6-1, the J gene TRBJ2-2; D is undetermined. The V and J ends lost 1 base and 4 bases respectively, with 7 bases between them. This CDR3 region has 14 residues. Germline CDR1 and CDR2: MNHNS and SASEGT. This CDR3 is CASSEEAATGELFF. Here the CDR3 DNA reads TGTGCCAGCAGTGAAGAGGCGGCCACCGGGGAGCTGTTTTTT.

Written as DNA, the CDR3 is TGTGCGTCAACTTTTAGCTCCTACGAGCAGTACTTC. Its translation is CASTFSSYEQYF. This chain connects TRBV30 to TRBJ2-7; D gene uncertain. The CDR3 is made up of 12 amino acids. The germline gives CDR1 GTSNPN, CDR2 SVGIG (reference sequence).

This chain connects TRBV9 to TRBJ2-3; weak D call: TRBD2 (6 bases). CDR1 is SGDLS and CDR2 is YYNGEE in the germline V gene. This CDR3 comprises 13 residues. The ends were cut back, 4 bases at V and 4 bases at J, with 10 bases in the middle. CDR3 loop: CASSSGGADTQYF. For the CDR3, the DNA is TGTGCCAGCAGCTCCGGAGGGGCAGATACGCAGTATTTT.

The genes are TRBV2 and TRBJ2-1, with TRBD2 identical over 8 bases. From germline, CDR1 is SNHLY and CDR2 FYNNEI. J lost 8 bases, V lost 4 bases, and 13 bases had no gene match. This CDR3 comprises 16 residues. CDR3 nucleotides: TGTGCCAGCAGTGCTTTAGCGGGAATCCAATTCGATGAGCAGTTCTTC. Its translation: CASSALAGIQFDEQFF.

CDR3 sequence reads: CASSRDRGGAYEQYF. The CDR3 region has the DNA TGTGCCAGCAGCCGGGACAGGGGAGGGGCCTACGAGCAGTACTTC. This chain links TRBV7-2 with TRBJ2-7, with 10 bases aligning to TRBD1. The V and J ends lost 5 bases and 2 bases, in that order; junction bases with no gene match: 6. The germline CDR1 and CDR2 sequences are SGHTA and FQGNSA. The CDR3 totals 15 residues.

The chain joins TRBV2 to TRBJ2-3; the match to TRBD1 covers 12 bases. V shed 5 bases and J 4 bases; nucleotides not matched to a gene: 7. The CDR3 sequence is 16 residues long. Germline-derived CDR1 and CDR2 are SNHLY and FYNNEI. The CDR3 DNA sequence: TGTGCCAGCAGTTCCGGGACAGGGGGCGGCTCAGATACGCAGTATTTT. Protein product: CASSSGTGGGSDTQYF.

V is TRBV6-4 and J is TRBJ2-7; the match to TRBD1 covers 9 bases. Germline V gene sequence: CDR1 MRHNA, CDR2 SNTAGT. CDR3 length: 15 amino acids. Trimming at V came to 6 bases and at J to 4 bases, leaving 10 bases not matched to a gene. The CDR3 reads CASSVSQGARYEQYF. The CDR3 DNA reads TGTGCCAGCAGCGTCTCACAGGGGGCTCGGTACGAGCAGTACTTC.

The gene calls are TRBV6-1 and TRBJ2-7; D remains unclear. The CDR3 consists of 13 residues. V lost 4 bases to trimming and J lost 3 bases, with 10 bases between them. Per the germline V gene, CDR1 is MNHNS and CDR2 is SASEGT. For the CDR3, the DNA is TGTGCCAGCAGTGGGTTAGCTTTCTACGAGCAGTACTTC. Translated: CASSGLAFYEQYF.

V gene TRBV30 combines with J gene TRBJ2-1; 8 nucleotides match TRBD2. V lost 8 bases and J lost 10; bases outside the gene matches: 13. Germline V CDR1 and CDR2: GTSNPN, SVGIG (reference sequence). This CDR3 is built from 13 residues. The DNA for the CDR3 is TGTGCCCTGACACTAGCGGCGCGTCGGGAGCAGTTCTTC. This sequence encodes CALTLAARREQFF.

This sequence joins TRBV19 and TRBJ1-2, with 7 bases aligning to TRBD1. Germline CDR1 LNHDA, CDR2 SQIVND (reference sequence). The CDR3 length is 15 residues. The V segment lost 5 bases and the J segment 9 bases; nucleotides outside the gene matches: 15. Here the CDR3 reads CASSPPQGDYGSYTF. The CDR3 DNA sequence: TGTGCCAGTAGTCCTCCCCAGGGGGATTATGGTAGCTACACCTTC. Full variable domain (outside the CDR3, taken from reference TRBV19 and TRBJ1-2): DGGITQSPKYLFRKEGQNVTLSCEQNLNHDAMYWYRQDPGQGLRLIYYSQIVNDFQKGDIAEGYSVSREKKESFPLTVTSAQKNPTAFYLCASSPPQGDYGSYTFGSGTRLTVV.

The CDR3 reads CAGTLGRSPLHF. In DNA, the CDR3 is TGTGCCGGGACCCTAGGGAGGTCACCCCTCCACTTT. The rearrangement uses TRBV30 and TRBJ1-6; maybe TRBD1 (5 bases). The CDR3 runs 12 residues. The V end was cut by 8 bases, the J end by 10 bases, with 15 bases between. Per the germline V gene, CDR1 is GTSNPN and CDR2 is SVGIG (reference sequence).

The chain joins TRBV28 to TRBJ2-7, with no clear D. CDR3 length: 12 residues. V lost 3 bases, J lost 3 bases, and 6 bases lay in between. The germline gives CDR1 MDHEN, CDR2 SYDVKM. Here the CDR3 reads CASSFFLYEQYF. As DNA, the CDR3 is TGTGCCAGCAGTTTTTTCCTCTACGAGCAGTACTTC. Full variable domain (rest looked up from reference TRBV28 and TRBJ2-7): DVKVTQSSRYLVKRTGEKVFLECVQDMDHENMFWYRQDPGLGLRLIYFSYDVKMKEKGDIPEGYSVSREKKERFSLILESASTNQTSMYLCASSFFLYEQYFGPGTRLTVT.

The V gene is TRBV7-9, the J gene TRBJ2-1, with D tentatively TRBD2 (6 bases). CDR1 and CDR2 from the germline V gene are SEHNR and FQNEAQ (reference sequence). The CDR3 length is 13 residues. V lost 5 bases, J lost 10 bases, and 15 bases lay in between. The CDR3 region has the DNA TGTGCCAGCAGCCCAAGACTAGTTTGGGAGCAGTTCTTC. Translation: CASSPRLVWEQFF.

The chain recombines TRBV9 with TRBJ2-1; 11 bases map to TRBD2. The V gene's germline CDR1 is SGDLS and CDR2 YYNGEE. The ends lost 0 bases at V and 8 bases at J; junction bases unmatched: 10. The CDR3 runs 17 residues. The CDR3 loop reads CASSVGLAGGGRDEQFF. In nucleotides, the CDR3 is TGTGCCAGCAGCGTAGGCCTAGCGGGAGGAGGTCGGGATGAGCAGTTCTTC. The complete variable domain, with remaining parts taken from reference TRBV9 and TRBJ2-1, reads DSGVTQTPKHLITATGQRVTLRCSPRSGDLSVYWYQQSLDQGLQFLIQYYNGEERAKGNILERFSAQQFPDLHSELNLSSLELGDSALYFCASSVGLAGGGRDEQFFGPGTRLTVL.

The chain is built from TRBV14 and TRBJ2-7, with 9 bases aligning to TRBD1. With 0 bases clipped from V and 1 base from J, the junction kept 7 bases outside the gene matches. This CDR3 region has 17 residues. Per germline, CDR1 SGHDN and CDR2 FVKESK. CDR3 sequence: CASSQDLQGAASYEQYF. The DNA for the CDR3 is TGTGCCAGCAGCCAAGACCTACAGGGGGCGGCTTCCTACGAGCAGTACTTC.

The J gene is TRBJ2-1, the V gene TRBV29-1, with D possibly TRBD1 on 5 matching bases. Per germline, CDR1 SQVTM and CDR2 ANQGSEA. The V end was cut by 1 base, the J end by 5 bases, with 9 bases between. This CDR3 is built from 13 residues. In nucleotides, the CDR3 is TGCAGCGTTGAAGGGCAGGGCGACAATGAGCAGTTCTTC. Protein product: CSVEGQGDNEQFF.

The gene calls are TRBV7-8 and TRBJ1-1, with unresolved D. The germline V gene encodes CDR1 SGHVS and CDR2 FQNEAQ. V was cut by 6 bases and J by 7 bases, with 27 bases left in between. This CDR3 is 17 amino acids long. The CDR3 region is CASRYITEVSRESEAFF. Written as DNA, the CDR3 is TGTGCCAGCAGATATATCACTGAGGTCTCGAGAGAGAGTGAAGCTTTCTTT.

The chain recombines TRBV18 with TRBJ2-3; D is perhaps TRBD1 (5 bases). The germline V gene has CDR1 KGHSH and CDR2 LQKENI. The V end lost 4 bases, the J end lost 1 base, and 9 bases lay between the germline ends. CDR3 length: 14 amino acids. The CDR3 nucleotides are TGTGCCAGCTCACAGTCGACAGGCACAGATACGCAGTATTTT. This gives the protein CASSQSTGTDTQYF.

The V call is TRBV9, the J call TRBJ2-3, with D tentatively TRBD2 (6 bases). Trimming left V 3 bases short and J 1 base short, with 12 bases between. Germline V gives CDR1 SGDLS, CDR2 YYNGEE. The CDR3 length is 15 residues. The CDR3 coding sequence is TGTGCCAGCAGCGGGGGGTGGGGGGGCACAGATACGCAGTATTTT. This gives the protein CASSGGWGGTDTQYF.

This clone has just a few counts. The chain combines TRBV30 with TRBJ1-5; 7 bases agree with TRBD1. The CDR3 sequence is 14 residues long. CDR1 GTSNPN and CDR2 SVGIG come from the germline V gene (reference sequence). The junction had 2 bases not matched to a gene; V was cut back by 1 base and J by 2 bases. CDR3 residues: CAWSATGGNQPQHF. CDR3 bases: TGTGCCTGGAGTGCTACAGGGGGCAATCAGCCCCAGCATTTT.

This chain links TRBV5-4 with TRBJ1-1, with D hard to call. V was clipped by 4 bases and J by 0 bases, with 10 bases between them. Germline-derived CDR1 and CDR2 are SGHNT and YYREEE (reference sequence). The CDR3 is 14 residues long. CDR3 region: CASSRFPMNTEAFF. The DNA for the CDR3 is TGTGCCAGCAGCCGCTTTCCTATGAACACTGAAGCTTTCTTT.

This clone was found once. The chain recombines TRBV5-1 with TRBJ2-5; no clear D gene. Germline CDR1 and CDR2: SGHRS and YFSETQ. The CDR3 sequence is 11 residues long. Between the trimmed V and J ends, which lost 3 bases and 2 bases, there was a span of 2 bases. The CDR3 loop reads CASSSQETQYF. The CDR3 DNA reads TGCGCCAGCAGCTCACAAGAGACCCAGTACTTC.

This sequence joins TRBV5-1 and TRBJ2-1; 9 bases align to TRBD2. The CDR3 loop spans 17 amino acids. The germline CDR1 and CDR2 sequences are SGHRS and YFSETQ. V shed 4 bases and J 4 bases; nucleotides not matched to a gene: 12. Here the CDR3 reads CASSPPKAGGLYNEQFF. Written as DNA, the CDR3 is TGCGCCAGCAGCCCGCCCAAGGCGGGAGGGCTTTACAATGAGCAGTTCTTC.